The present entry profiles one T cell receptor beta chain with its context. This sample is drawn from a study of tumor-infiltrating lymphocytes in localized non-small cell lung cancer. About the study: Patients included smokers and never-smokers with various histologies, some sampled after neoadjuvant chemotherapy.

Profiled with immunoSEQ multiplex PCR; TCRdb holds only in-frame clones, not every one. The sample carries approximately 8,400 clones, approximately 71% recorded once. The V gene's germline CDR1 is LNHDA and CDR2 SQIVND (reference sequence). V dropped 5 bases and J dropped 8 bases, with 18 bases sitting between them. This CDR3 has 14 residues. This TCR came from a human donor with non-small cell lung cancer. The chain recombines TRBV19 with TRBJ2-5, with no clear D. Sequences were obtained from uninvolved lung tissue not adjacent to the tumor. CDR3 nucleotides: TGTGCCAGTAGTGACTCAAACAGACCAGGAACCCAGTACTTC. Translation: CASSDSNRPGTQYF.